Listed below are T cell receptor beta chains from one sample, sequenced in a study of T-cell reconstitution after alpha-beta-depleted transplantation in children. TCRdb fed the PCR reads into MiXCR, producing one record per CDR3 protein. The sample records roughly 220,000 distinct CDR3 sequences, approximately 8% being singletons. Source: PBMCs, mostly from graft donor cells, taken 360 days after TCRalphabeta/CD19-depleted stem cell transplant. These receptors came from a male patient under 10 years old who had a stem cell transplant for acute myeloid leukemia, so the T cells may come from the graft donor. Each CDR3 is given with its conserved first and last residue. The order of the fields is clone size, D gene, J gene, V gene, CDR3 DNA, CDR3 protein. The D gene is left open where the match is weak. Clone size is not always given. Where it is, it says once, few, many or a class for expanded clones.

clone_size: few
d_call: TRBD1
j_call: TRBJ1-1
v_call: TRBV28
cdr3_nt: TGTGCCAGCAACCGGGACAGGAACACTGAAGCTTTCTTT
cdr3_aa: CASNRDRNTEAFF

clone_size: NA
d_call: NA
j_call: TRBJ2-5
v_call: TRBV12-3/TRBV12-4
cdr3_nt: TGTGCCAGCAGTCCGGGACACCCAGGGAGAGGGGAGACCCAGTACTTC
cdr3_aa: CASSPGHPGRGETQYF

clone_size: few
d_call: NA
j_call: TRBJ1-4
v_call: TRBV18
cdr3_nt: TGTGCCAGCTCACCTCAGGAGACTAATGAAAAACTGTTTTTT
cdr3_aa: CASSPQETNEKLFF

clone_size: NA
d_call: NA
j_call: TRBJ2-1
v_call: TRBV29-1
cdr3_nt: TGCAGCGCAGAGGGCGGGCCGGGACACTACAATGAGCAGTTCTTC
cdr3_aa: CSAEGGPGHYNEQFF

clone_size: NA
d_call: TRBD2
j_call: TRBJ2-3
v_call: TRBV6-2/TRBV6-3
cdr3_nt: TGTGCCACACGGTCCCGGACTAGCCACACAGATACGCAGTATTTT
cdr3_aa: CATRSRTSHTDTQYF

clone_size: few
d_call: NA
j_call: TRBJ2-7
v_call: TRBV6-5
cdr3_nt: TGTGCCAGCAGTTACTCGTTGGAGGGGTCATCCTACGAGCAGTACTTC
cdr3_aa: CASSYSLEGSSYEQYF

clone_size: few
d_call: TRBD2
j_call: TRBJ2-5
v_call: TRBV29-1
cdr3_nt: TGCAGCGCCGATACCGGGGGGGCCGGTGAGACCCAGTACTTC
cdr3_aa: CSADTGGAGETQYF

clone_size: NA
d_call: TRBD2
j_call: TRBJ2-1
v_call: TRBV2
cdr3_nt: TGTGCCAGCCGCGTATCGCCCGGGACTAGCGGGGGCGCGAGCTCCTACAATGAGCAGTTCTTC
cdr3_aa: CASRVSPGTSGGASSYNEQFF

clone_size: many
d_call: NA
j_call: TRBJ2-2
v_call: TRBV29-1
cdr3_nt: TGCAGCGTTGACAGCCTGAACACCGGGGAGCTGTTTTTT
cdr3_aa: CSVDSLNTGELFF

clone_size: few
d_call: TRBD1
j_call: TRBJ2-4
v_call: TRBV12-3/TRBV12-4
cdr3_nt: TGTGCCAGCAGTTCCATGGACAGGGCAAACATTCAGTACTTC
cdr3_aa: CASSSMDRANIQYF

clone_size: few
d_call: NA
j_call: TRBJ2-7
v_call: TRBV7-8
cdr3_nt: TGTGCCAGCAGCTCAACACATTACGAGCAGTACTTC
cdr3_aa: CASSSTHYEQYF

clone_size: few
d_call: NA
j_call: TRBJ1-6
v_call: TRBV3-1
cdr3_nt: TGTGCCAGCAGCCAAGGGGGGTGGGGTTCACCCCTCCACTTT
cdr3_aa: CASSQGGWGSPLHF

clone_size: many
d_call: NA
j_call: TRBJ1-1
v_call: TRBV10-3
cdr3_nt: TGTGCCATCCAGGGGCAGAATGAAGCTTTCTTT
cdr3_aa: CAIQGQNEAFF

clone_size: few
d_call: TRBD2
j_call: TRBJ2-1
v_call: TRBV12-3/TRBV12-4
cdr3_nt: TGTGCCAGCAGCGTGACTAGCCTAGCCTACAATGAGCAGTTCTTC
cdr3_aa: CASSVTSLAYNEQFF

clone_size: many
d_call: NA
j_call: TRBJ2-3
v_call: TRBV3-1
cdr3_nt: TGTGCCAGCAGCCAAGAAGTGACCCTCACAGATACGCAGTATTTT
cdr3_aa: CASSQEVTLTDTQYF

clone_size: few
d_call: TRBD2
j_call: TRBJ2-1
v_call: TRBV4-3
cdr3_nt: TGCGCCAGCAGCCAAGGACTAGCGGGAGGTGCGCAGTTCTTC
cdr3_aa: CASSQGLAGGAQFF

clone_size: many
d_call: NA
j_call: TRBJ2-7
v_call: TRBV6-5
cdr3_nt: TGTGCCAGCAGTCTTGGTACGAGCGAGCAGTACTTC
cdr3_aa: CASSLGTSEQYF

clone_size: many
d_call: TRBD2
j_call: TRBJ2-1
v_call: TRBV6-5
cdr3_nt: TGTGCCAGCAGTTACTCGAAACGGGAGGGCCTCCAGTTCTTC
cdr3_aa: CASSYSKREGLQFF

clone_size: few
d_call: NA
j_call: TRBJ2-3
v_call: TRBV5-5
cdr3_nt: TGTGCCAGCAGCCCTGGTCGATTCGCTACAGATACGCAGTATTTT
cdr3_aa: CASSPGRFATDTQYF

clone_size: NA
d_call: NA
j_call: TRBJ2-1
v_call: TRBV20-1
cdr3_nt: TGCAGTGCTAGAGATCACCGGAGCCCCTACAATGAGCAGTTCTTC
cdr3_aa: CSARDHRSPYNEQFF

clone_size: many
d_call: NA
j_call: TRBJ1-5
v_call: TRBV20-1
cdr3_nt: TGCAGTGCTAGCAGACAAGGCGCTGGAAATCAGCCCCAGCATTTT
cdr3_aa: CSASRQGAGNQPQHF

clone_size: many
d_call: NA
j_call: TRBJ1-1
v_call: TRBV20-1
cdr3_nt: TGCAGTGCTAGAGCCCCCAGGGGCGTAGAAAAAGCTTTCTTT
cdr3_aa: CSARAPRGVEKAFF

clone_size: NA
d_call: TRBD2
j_call: TRBJ2-4
v_call: TRBV12-3/TRBV12-4
cdr3_nt: TGTGCCAGCAGCCGAAAGCGGGAACGGGGCATTCAGTACTTC
cdr3_aa: CASSRKRERGIQYF

clone_size: NA
d_call: TRBD2
j_call: TRBJ2-1
v_call: TRBV5-1
cdr3_nt: TGCGCCAGCAGCTTGGGGAGCGGGAGAGGCAATGAGCAGTTCTTC
cdr3_aa: CASSLGSGRGNEQFF